The next 24 T cell receptor beta chains were all read from a single sample in a study of CD8+ T cells in alopecia areata. Following RNA extraction, reverse transcription yielded cDNA that acted as the sequencing template. Clones were sequenced by immunoSEQ multiplex PCR, and TCRdb holds only the in-frame ones, with some missing. The sample carries 90,000 to 100,000 clones, roughly 42% recorded once. The sample comprised CD4+ T cells sorted from blood. The receptors were sampled from a human donor with alopecia areata.

The chain couples TRBV5-1 to TRBJ2-1; TRBD2 aligns across 9 bases. Germline values: CDR1 SGHRS, CDR2 YFSETQ. This CDR3 comprises 16 residues. Trimming at V came to 4 bases and at J to 5 bases, leaving 10 bases not matched to a gene. The CDR3 loop is CASSPTSGDTNNEQFF. The CDR3 DNA reads TGCGCCAGCAGCCCGACTAGCGGTGATACCAACAATGAGCAGTTCTTC. Drawing the rest from reference TRBV5-1 and TRBJ2-1, the complete variable domain is KAGVTQTPRYLIKTRGQQVTLSCSPISGHRSVSWYQQTPGQGLQFLFEYFSETQRNKGNFPGRFSGRQFSNSRSEMNVSTLELGDSALYLCASSPTSGDTNNEQFFGPGTRLTVL.

The genes are TRBV30 and TRBJ1-1; tentative D call: TRBD1 (6 bases). Per germline, CDR1 GTSNPN and CDR2 SVGIG (reference sequence). V dropped 6 bases and J dropped 6 bases, with 17 bases sitting between them. CDR3 length equals 13 residues. The CDR3 sequence: CACRTQGYPEAFF. The CDR3, as DNA: TGTGCCTGCAGGACACAGGGATATCCTGAAGCTTTCTTT.

J is TRBJ2-1 and V is TRBV4-3, with D hard to call. Germline V gene lookup returns CDR1 LGHNA and CDR2 YSLEER. The CDR3 has 15 residues. Trimming took 0 bases from V and 7 from J, leaving 13 bases between them. The chain's CDR3 is CASSQDTIILNEQFF. The DNA for the CDR3 is TGCGCCAGCAGCCAAGACACCATAATCTTGAATGAGCAGTTCTTC.

This chain joins TRBV29-1 and TRBJ1-1; D ambiguous. Trimming cost V 4 bases and J 4 bases, with 13 bases left between them. Per germline, CDR1 SQVTM and CDR2 ANQGSEA. The CDR3 is made up of 13 amino acids. The CDR3: CSVGRPLATEAFF. In DNA, the CDR3 is TGCAGCGTTGGCAGACCGCTGGCCACTGAAGCTTTCTTT.

The V and J genes are TRBV5-1 and TRBJ2-3; D gene unclear. The CDR3 consists of 15 residues. The germline V and J ends were trimmed by 0 bases and 4 bases, with 12 bases remaining between them. Germline CDR1 and CDR2: SGHRS and YFSETQ. In DNA, the CDR3 is TGCGCCAGCAGCTTGGGAAATTACGGGTCAGATACGCAGTATTTT. As protein: CASSLGNYGSDTQYF.

This clone was recorded many times. The V and J genes are TRBV14 and TRBJ2-5, with 8 bases identical to TRBD2. The V and J ends lost 2 bases and 8 bases, in that order; junction bases with no gene match: 7. Germline-derived CDR1 and CDR2 are SGHDN and FVKESK. This CDR3 contains 14 residues. The CDR3 sequence is CASSQQLAARTQYF. Here the CDR3 DNA reads TGTGCCAGCAGCCAACAACTAGCGGCCCGTACCCAGTACTTC.

This clone was seen a few times. The chain uses TRBV29-1 and TRBJ1-2, with no clear D. V was trimmed by 1 base and J by 8 bases, leaving 11 bases between them. The CDR3 spans 12 residues. Germline lookup yields CDR1 SQVTM and CDR2 ANQGSEA. The CDR3 region is CSVEVGLRGYTF. CDR3 nucleotides: TGCAGCGTTGAAGTAGGGTTAAGGGGCTACACCTTC.

The chain is built from TRBV18 and TRBJ1-5; possibly TRBD1 for D (5 bases). Trimming left V 5 bases short and J 2 bases short, with 10 bases between. In germline, CDR1 is KGHSH, CDR2 LQKENI. The CDR3 is made up of 14 amino acids. CDR3 bases: TGTGCCAGCTCAACTGGGACGGGCAATCAGCCCCAGCATTTT. It translates to CASSTGTGNQPQHF.

This clone was detected a few times. The genes are TRBV6-5 and TRBJ2-7, with 8 bases that match TRBD1. CDR3 length equals 12 residues. With 10 bases clipped from V and 6 bases from J, the junction kept 8 bases outside the gene matches. Germline CDR1 MNHEY, CDR2 SVGAGI. This CDR3 reads CATKTGVGEQYF. In DNA, the CDR3 is TGTGCCACTAAGACAGGGGTTGGCGAGCAGTACTTC.

This clone was detected only once. This rearrangement joins TRBV30 to TRBJ2-5; 7 bases align to TRBD1. The CDR3 loop spans 15 amino acids. Trimming cost V 2 bases and J 3 bases; bases outside gene matches: 9. Germline loops: CDR1 GTSNPN, CDR2 SVGIG (reference sequence). In DNA, the CDR3 is TGTGCCTGGAGTCGAATCACAGGGGCGGAAGAGACCCAGTACTTC. Protein: CAWSRITGAEETQYF.

This clone has just a few counts. This chain uses TRBV30 with TRBJ2-5; D uncertain. CDR3 length equals 15 residues. Germline-derived CDR1 and CDR2 are GTSNPN and SVGIG (reference sequence). V lost 5 bases, J lost 2 bases, and 18 bases lay in between. The CDR3 loop reads CAWDSKQQPQETQYF. CDR3 nucleotides: TGTGCCTGGGACTCGAAACAGCAACCGCAAGAGACCCAGTACTTC. Full variable domain (rest looked up from reference TRBV30 and TRBJ2-5): SQTIHQWPATLVQPVGSPLSLECTVEGTSNPNLYWYRQAAGRGLQLLFYSVGIGQISSEVPQNLSASRPQDRQFILSSKKLLLSDSGFYLCAWDSKQQPQETQYFGPGTRLLVL.

The chain has TRBV28 and TRBJ1-1; D gene uncertain. The CDR3 is 12 amino acids. CDR1 and CDR2 from the germline V gene are MDHEN and SYDVKM. Trimming removed 6 bases at V and 5 bases at J, with 10 bases between. CDR3 sequence (DNA): TGTGCCAGCAGGCAGGCGGGGACTGAAGCTTTCTTT. This encodes CASRQAGTEAFF.

The chain employs TRBV2 and TRBJ1-2; D gene uncertain. The CDR3 consists of 14 residues. V was cut by 8 bases and J by 1 base, with 14 bases left in between. Germline V gene sequence: CDR1 SNHLY, CDR2 FYNNEI. CDR3 sequence (DNA): TGTGCCAGCCAACCAGCGGTCCTTAACTATGGCTACACCTTC. Translation: CASQPAVLNYGYTF.

A few counts support this clone. This chain connects TRBV7-9 to TRBJ1-1, with 9 bases fitting TRBD1. V shed 6 bases and J 4 bases; nucleotides not matched to a gene: 9. The germline CDR1 and CDR2 sequences are SEHNR and FQNEAQ (reference sequence). The CDR3 covers 15 residues. In DNA form, the CDR3 reads TGTGCCAGCAGTTCCCCGGGACAGGGCAGCACTGAAGCTTTCTTT. Its translation: CASSSPGQGSTEAFF.

V is TRBV29-1 and J is TRBJ2-1, with a possible D match to TRBD1 (6 bases). The germline V gene encodes CDR1 SQVTM and CDR2 ANQGSEA. This CDR3 contains 14 residues. Trimming left V 4 bases short and J 6 bases short, with 16 bases between. The DNA for the CDR3 is TGCAGCGTTGTTTTACAGGGAAGACCCAATGAGCAGTTCTTC. It encodes CSVVLQGRPNEQFF.

This clone was found a few times. This chain links TRBV29-1 with TRBJ2-5; 8 positions match TRBD2. Trimming took 6 bases from V and 2 from J; bases not matched to a gene: 8. Germline V gene sequence: CDR1 SQVTM, CDR2 ANQGSEA. This CDR3 is built from 14 residues. CDR3 nucleotide sequence: TGCAGCGTGGTCGACACGGGAGGGCAAGAGACCCAGTACTTC. Amino acids: CSVVDTGGQETQYF.

J is TRBJ1-2 and V is TRBV6-5, with D perhaps TRBD1 (5 bases). The CDR3 runs 13 residues. CDR1 MNHEY and CDR2 SVGAGI come from the germline V gene. Trimming cost V 4 bases and J 6 bases, with 12 bases left between them. CDR3 sequence: CASSSRVTDGYTF. As DNA, the CDR3 is TGTGCCAGCAGTTCCAGGGTTACGGATGGCTACACCTTC.

Notes on this clone: This same CDR3 is encoded by further DNA sequences in the sample. The V call is TRBV18, the J call TRBJ1-5; unclear D gene. The CDR3 runs 12 residues. CDR1 is KGHSH and CDR2 is LQKENI in the germline V gene. V was trimmed by 3 bases and J by 6 bases, leaving 6 bases between them. This chain's CDR3 is CASSPSGQPQHF. The CDR3 DNA follows: TGTGCCAGCTCACCGTCCGGTCAGCCCCAGCATTTT.

The chain combines TRBV29-1 with TRBJ1-1; D gene uncertain. CDR3 length equals 13 residues. V lost 7 bases and J lost 0, with 12 bases in between. Germline-derived CDR1 and CDR2 are SQVTM and ANQGSEA. CDR3 in DNA: TGCAGCGGGGCCCCTCCGTTGAACACTGAAGCTTTCTTT. It yields the protein CSGAPPLNTEAFF.

J is TRBJ2-1 and V is TRBV7-2, with 9 nucleotides matching TRBD2. V shed 6 bases, J shed 5 bases, and the junction held 2 bases outside the gene matches. Germline loops: CDR1 SGHTA, CDR2 FQGNSA. The CDR3 length is 13 residues. Written as DNA, the CDR3 is TGTGCCAGCAGGAGACTAGCGGACAATGAGCAGTTCTTC. Protein sequence: CASRRLADNEQFF.

This clone was seen many times. The V and J genes are TRBV25-1 and TRBJ2-1, with D perhaps matching TRBD1 (5 bases). Germline CDR1 is MGHDK and CDR2 is SYGVNS. The germline V and J ends were trimmed by 3 bases and 4 bases, with 10 bases remaining between them. The CDR3 totals 14 residues. CDR3: CASSDGARYNEQFF. The CDR3 region has the DNA TGTGCCAGCAGTGATGGGGCTAGGTACAATGAGCAGTTCTTC.

This chain connects TRBV29-1 to TRBJ1-4; D is ambiguous. V lost 6 bases and J 7 bases, leaving 9 bases between the germline ends. The germline CDR1 and CDR2 sequences are SQVTM and ANQGSEA. The length of the CDR3 is 11 residues. CDR3 in DNA: TGCAGCGTAGCGGCGGGTGAAAAACTGTTTTTT. Translating it yields CSVAAGEKLFF.

This clone was recorded a few times. The V gene is TRBV5-1, the J gene TRBJ2-1; TRBD2 matches 10 bases. The CDR3 loop spans 15 amino acids. V lost 4 bases, J lost 4 bases, and 5 bases stayed unmatched. Per germline, CDR1 SGHRS and CDR2 YFSETQ. CDR3 residues: CASSRTSGVYNEQFF. CDR3 nucleotide sequence: TGCGCCAGCAGCCGTACTAGCGGGGTTTACAATGAGCAGTTCTTC.

The chain carries TRBV5-1 and TRBJ2-7, with TRBD2 as a possible D gene (6 bases). The germline gives CDR1 SGHRS, CDR2 YFSETQ. The V and J ends lost 3 bases and 0 bases respectively, with 10 bases between them. This CDR3 contains 14 residues. The CDR3 bases are TGCGCCAGCAGCTGGGGCGGGGACTCCTACGAGCAGTACTTC. Translated, it gives CASSWGGDSYEQYF.